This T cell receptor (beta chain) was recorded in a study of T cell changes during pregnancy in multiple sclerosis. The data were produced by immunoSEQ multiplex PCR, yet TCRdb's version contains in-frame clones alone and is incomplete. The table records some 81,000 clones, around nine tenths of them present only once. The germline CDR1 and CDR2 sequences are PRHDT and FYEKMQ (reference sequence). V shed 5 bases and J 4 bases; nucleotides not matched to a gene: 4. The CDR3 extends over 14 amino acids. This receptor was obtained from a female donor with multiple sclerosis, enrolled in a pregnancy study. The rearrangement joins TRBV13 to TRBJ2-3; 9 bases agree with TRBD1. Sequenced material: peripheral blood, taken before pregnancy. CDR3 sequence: CASSLTGGPDTQYF. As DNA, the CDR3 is TGTGCCAGCAGCCTTACAGGGGGCCCAGATACGCAGTATTTT.